This entry lists 13 T cell receptor beta chains sequenced from one sample in a study of cytomegalovirus exposure and HLA in healthy donors listed by TCRdb under 2017. Library prep was done by the immunoSEQ multiplex PCR assay. TCRdb took over this immuneACCESS table, retaining in-frame rearrangements with V and J assigned. Such tables are incomplete; in checked studies, under half of the missing clones stem from an unresolved V gene, and the remainder is unexplained. This sample lists 76,000 or so clones; roughly 94% were detected once. The ten largest account for 2.5% to 3.5% of the sample. Sequenced material: PBMCs. These receptors were taken from a woman between 18 and 29 years old in good health and CMV-seropositive.

In this sample, this clone turned up once. The chain recombines TRBV19 with TRBJ2-7; TRBD1 agrees at 8 bases. Losses at the gene ends were 5 bases for V and 6 bases for J; bases not matched to a gene: 15. The germline V gene has CDR1 LNHDA and CDR2 SQIVND (reference sequence). The CDR3 covers 16 residues. The CDR3 spells CASSVTGTGTVGEQYF. The CDR3 DNA follows: TGTGCCAGTAGTGTCACCGGGACAGGAACTGTTGGCGAGCAGTACTTC.

The V call is TRBV28, the J call TRBJ2-2; 7 bases map to TRBD1. There are 20 residues in the CDR3. V dropped 10 bases and J dropped 0; count of bases not matched to a gene: 23. The V gene's germline CDR1 is MDHEN and CDR2 SYDVKM. CDR3 sequence (DNA): TGTGCCACCAGATTACGCTCGGGACAGATCCGCCTCGCGAACACCGGGGAGCTGTTTTTT. It yields the protein CATRLRSGQIRLANTGELFF.

The gene calls are TRBV5-1 and TRBJ2-2, with 7 bases that match TRBD2. Germline values: CDR1 SGHRS, CDR2 YFSETQ. After removal of 3 bases from V and 3 bases from J, the junction contained 8 bases not matched to a gene. The CDR3 sequence is 16 residues long. This chain's CDR3 is CASSWRSREDTGELFF. In DNA, the CDR3 is TGCGCCAGCAGCTGGAGAAGTCGGGAGGACACCGGGGAGCTGTTTTTT.

The chain uses TRBV28 and TRBJ1-2; no clear D gene. From germline, CDR1 is MDHEN and CDR2 SYDVKM. This CDR3 contains 14 residues. V lost 5 bases and J 3 bases, leaving 13 bases between the germline ends. CDR3 bases: TGTGCCAGCAGTGGGGAGCCCCTCTACTATGGCTACACCTTC. This encodes CASSGEPLYYGYTF.

The J gene is TRBJ2-2, the V gene TRBV28, with TRBD2 as a possible D gene (6 bases). The V and J ends lost 4 bases and 6 bases respectively, with 15 bases between them. Germline CDR1 MDHEN, CDR2 SYDVKM. CDR3 length equals 15 residues. This CDR3 is CASSSPGLNSGELFF. The CDR3 bases are TGTGCCAGCAGTTCTCCGGGACTTAATTCCGGGGAGCTGTTTTTT. Full variable domain (outside the CDR3, taken from reference TRBV28 and TRBJ2-2): DVKVTQSSRYLVKRTGEKVFLECVQDMDHENMFWYRQDPGLGLRLIYFSYDVKMKEKGDIPEGYSVSREKKERFSLILESASTNQTSMYLCASSSPGLNSGELFFGEGSRLTVL.

This clone was counted once. The chain joins TRBV4-3 to TRBJ2-5; tentative D call: TRBD1 (5 bases). The V gene lost 1 base and the J gene lost 5 bases, with 14 bases spanning the gap. The CDR3 loop spans 15 amino acids. Germline V gene lookup returns CDR1 LGHNA and CDR2 YSLEER. Here the CDR3 reads CASSQGGRARETQYF. CDR3 nucleotide sequence: TGCGCCAGCAGCCAAGGGGGCCGCGCACGGGAGACCCAGTACTTC.

CDR3 sequence reads: CASSLTRDPFGEQYF. In nucleotides, the CDR3 is TGTGCCAGCAGCTTAACCAGGGATCCCTTCGGTGAGCAGTACTTC. The chain employs TRBV7-2 and TRBJ2-7; TRBD1 might be the D (5 bases). Per germline, CDR1 SGHTA and CDR2 FQGNSA. The CDR3 has 15 amino acids. The V gene lost 2 bases and the J gene lost 7 bases, with 18 bases spanning the gap.

The chain is built from TRBV7-2 and TRBJ1-5, with D maybe TRBD1 (6 bases). V was trimmed by 1 base and J by 0 bases, leaving 13 bases between them. CDR1 is SGHTA and CDR2 is FQGNSA in the germline V gene. The CDR3 runs 17 residues. DNA for the CDR3: TGTGCCAGCAGCTTAGGACGGGTAGGGGGTAGCAATCAGCCCCAGCATTTT. It translates to CASSLGRVGGSNQPQHF.

The rearrangement joins TRBV9 to TRBJ2-3; no firm D call. Per the germline V gene, CDR1 is SGDLS and CDR2 is YYNGEE. The CDR3 runs 14 residues. The V and J ends lost 4 bases and 1 base respectively, with 10 bases between them. The CDR3 bases are TGTGCCAGCAGCTTAACACCCGGCACAGATACGCAGTATTTT. Translating gives CASSLTPGTDTQYF.

The CDR3 loop is CASGYPDRATTPLHF. In nucleotides, the CDR3 is TGTGCCAGCGGGTACCCCGACAGGGCAACGACACCCCTCCACTTT. V gene TRBV6-6 combines with J gene TRBJ1-6; 7 bases are shared with TRBD1. Germline-derived CDR1 and CDR2 are MNHNY and SVGAGI (reference sequence). The CDR3 covers 15 residues. The trim removed 8 bases at V and 11 bases at J, leaving 15 bases unmatched.

The gene calls are TRBV6-1 and TRBJ2-7; 7 bases fit TRBD1. CDR1 is MNHNS, CDR2 SASEGT, per germline. The length of the CDR3 is 14 residues. After removal of 3 bases from V and 0 bases from J, the junction contained 2 bases not matched to a gene. In DNA form, the CDR3 reads TGTGCCAGCAGTGACCACAGGGGCTCCTACGAGCAGTACTTC. This encodes CASSDHRGSYEQYF.

The chain carries TRBV28 and TRBJ1-5; no definite D call. V lost 10 bases to trimming and J lost 0 bases, with 13 bases between them. Germline V gene data show CDR1 as MDHEN and CDR2 as SYDVKM. CDR3 size: 14 residues. CDR3 amino acids: CAITGLYSNQPQHF. CDR3 in DNA: TGTGCCATCACGGGTCTTTATAGCAATCAGCCCCAGCATTTT.

The rearrangement joins TRBV27 to TRBJ2-2; the match to TRBD2 covers 8 bases. Unmatched junction bases numbered 2, after V lost 5 bases and J lost 3 bases. Germline CDR1 is MNHEY and CDR2 is SMNVEV (reference sequence). The CDR3 totals 14 residues. The CDR3 region is CASSPGGDTGELFF. The DNA of the CDR3 is TGTGCCAGCAGTCCCGGGGGGGACACCGGGGAGCTGTTTTTT.